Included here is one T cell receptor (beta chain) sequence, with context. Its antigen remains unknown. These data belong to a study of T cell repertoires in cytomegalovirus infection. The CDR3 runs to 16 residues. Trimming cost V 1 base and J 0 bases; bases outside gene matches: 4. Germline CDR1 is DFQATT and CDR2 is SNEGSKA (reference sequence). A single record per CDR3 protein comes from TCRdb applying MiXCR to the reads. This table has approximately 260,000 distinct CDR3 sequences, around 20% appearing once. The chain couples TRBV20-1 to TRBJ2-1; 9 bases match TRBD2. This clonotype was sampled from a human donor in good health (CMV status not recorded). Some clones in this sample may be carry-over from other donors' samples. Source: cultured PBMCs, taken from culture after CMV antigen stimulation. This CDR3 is CSARVAGGISYNEQFF. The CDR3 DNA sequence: TGCAGTGCTAGAGTGGCGGGAGGGATCTCCTACAATGAGCAGTTCTTC.